Included here is one T cell receptor (beta chain) sequence, with context. What it binds is unknown. The data stem from a study of T-cell memory formation after mild COVID-19. About the research overall: There were largely donor-specific TCR clusters. Study-wide findings and caveats: CD4+ contracting clones were mainly CM and EM; CD8+ ones, EMRA.

Each CDR3 protein is one row after TCRdb ran MiXCR on the 5' RACE reads. In the table there are hundreds of thousands of distinct CDR3 sequences, approximately 24% of which are singletons. Trimming at V came to 0 bases and at J to 2 bases, leaving 3 bases not matched to a gene. This CDR3 is built from 16 residues. Germline CDR1 MGHRA, CDR2 YSYEKL. The receptor comes from an adult woman who had mild COVID-19 (a few samples of this study predate the infection). Cell type and time point are not known. The gene calls are TRBV4-1 and TRBJ2-7, with 11 bases fitting TRBD1. Sample: PBMCs or a T cell subset sorted from them (not recorded which). CDR3 loop: CASSQDGGQGAYEQYF. The CDR3 region has the DNA TGCGCCAGCAGCCAAGACGGGGGACAGGGGGCCTACGAGCAGTACTTC.